These 13 T cell receptor beta chains were all obtained from the same sample, sequenced in a study of shared clonotypes between healthy human individuals. Produced via immunoSEQ multiplex PCR; TCRdb's table is partial and in-frame only. Of 2,500,000 or so clones in the sample, roughly nine tenths are singletons; the top ten hold 0.11% to 0.15%. Material for sequencing was naive CD4+ T cells sorted from blood. Subset here: CD45RA+ positively selected. Source of these receptors: a man younger than 35 in good health.

CDR3: CASSIFQAGGNEQFF. The CDR3 DNA reads TGTGCCAGTAGTATTTTCCAGGCCGGTGGCAATGAGCAGTTCTTC. This chain joins TRBV19 and TRBJ2-1; D gene ambiguous. CDR1 LNHDA and CDR2 SQIVND come from the germline V gene (reference sequence). V lost 3 bases, J lost 6 bases, and 15 bases lay in between. The CDR3 covers 15 residues.

This clone has just one count. V and J are TRBV6-5 and TRBJ2-5, with 11 bases lining up with TRBD2. The V gene end was trimmed by 2 bases and the J gene end by 5 bases; junction bases not matched to a gene: 7. CDR1 is MNHEY and CDR2 is SVGAGI in the germline V gene. CDR3 length: 16 amino acids. In DNA form, the CDR3 reads TGTGCCAGCAGTTACCCCACTAGCGGGGGCGGCGAGACCCAGTACTTC. As protein: CASSYPTSGGGETQYF.

The V gene is TRBV12-2, the J gene TRBJ2-5. TRBV12-2 is recorded as a pseudogene. The CDR3 has 15 amino acids. The CDR3 is CASRPSGGPQETQYF. The CDR3 coding sequence is TGTGCAAGTCGCCCGTCTGGGGGGCCTCAAGAGACCCAGTACTTC.

J is TRBJ1-5 and V is TRBV6-5, with D possibly TRBD1 on 5 matching bases. Per the germline V gene, CDR1 is MNHEY and CDR2 is SVGAGI. Trimming left V 3 bases short and J 0 bases short, with 9 bases between. The CDR3 has 15 amino acids. CDR3 sequence (DNA): TGTGCCAGCAGTTATGCAGGGATTAGCAATCAGCCCCAGCATTTT. Amino acid sequence: CASSYAGISNQPQHF.

The chain combines TRBV13 with TRBJ2-1; the D gene is possibly TRBD2 (5 bases). CDR3 length equals 15 residues. The V gene's germline CDR1 is PRHDT and CDR2 FYEKMQ (reference sequence). V lost 5 bases and J lost 0, with 11 bases in between. CDR3 region: CASSAGANSYNEQFF. The CDR3 coding sequence is TGTGCCAGCAGCGCGGGCGCAAACTCCTACAATGAGCAGTTCTTC.

This chain uses TRBV19 with TRBJ1-4; tentatively, D is TRBD1 (6 bases). Per the germline V gene, CDR1 is LNHDA and CDR2 is SQIVND (reference sequence). The CDR3 extends over 15 amino acids. Trimming pared 5 bases from V and 5 bases from J, leaving 15 bases between. Here the CDR3 reads CASSPEGGTNEKLFF. The CDR3 nucleotides are TGTGCCAGTAGTCCAGAAGGGGGGACAAATGAAAAACTGTTTTTT.

V gene TRBV30 combines with J gene TRBJ1-2; 9 bases map to TRBD1. The CDR3 is 15 residues long. V shed 0 bases, J shed 8 bases, and the junction held 10 bases outside the gene matches. In germline, CDR1 is GTSNPN, CDR2 SVGIG (reference sequence). CDR3 loop: CAWSVVSAGTGGYTF. CDR3 nucleotide sequence: TGTGCCTGGAGTGTTGTAAGTGCCGGGACAGGGGGCTACACCTTC.

The J gene is TRBJ2-2, the V gene TRBV7-2; no reliable D call. This CDR3 is built from 12 residues. Germline V gene data show CDR1 as SGHTA and CDR2 as FQGNSA. The ends were cut back, 5 bases at V and 6 bases at J, with 7 bases in the middle. As DNA, the CDR3 is TGTGCCAGCAGCCCGCATCCCGGGGAGCTGTTTTTT. It encodes CASSPHPGELFF.

As for this clone: Other DNA sequences in the same sample also yield this CDR3. V usage is TRBV7-2 and J usage is TRBJ2-3; D unresolved. From germline, CDR1 is SGHTA and CDR2 FQGNSA. V lost 1 base, J lost 0 bases, and 5 bases lay in between. This CDR3 has 14 amino acids. CDR3 DNA sequence: TGTGCCAGCAGCTTAGTGACGAGCACAGATACGCAGTATTTT. It is translated as CASSLVTSTDTQYF. The variable domain in full, completed from reference TRBV7-2 and TRBJ2-3, reads GAGVSQSPSNKVTEKGKDVELRCDPISGHTALYWYRQSLGQGLEFLIYFQGNSAPDKSGLPSDRFSAERTGGSVSTLTIQRTQQEDSAVYLCASSLVTSTDTQYFGPGTRLTVL.

This clone was detected only a few times. This chain links TRBV29-1 with TRBJ1-1; D is unresolved. Looked up from germline, CDR1 is SQVTM and CDR2 is ANQGSEA. The ends were cut back, 4 bases at V and 6 bases at J, with 15 bases in the middle. This CDR3 has 13 amino acids. The CDR3 nucleotides read TGCAGCGTTGGGGAGAACACGCGAGCTGAAGCTTTCTTT. This encodes CSVGENTRAEAFF. Together with reference TRBV29-1 and TRBJ1-1, the CDR3 gives the full variable domain: SAVISQKPSRDICQRGTSLTIQCQVDSQVTMMFWYRQQPGQSLTLIATANQGSEATYESGFVIDKFPISRPNLTFSTLTVSNMSPEDSSIYLCSVGENTRAEAFFGQGTRLTVV.

This chain uses TRBV10-1 with TRBJ1-3, with D possibly TRBD1 on 5 matching bases. Germline lookup yields CDR1 WNHNN and CDR2 SYGVQD (reference sequence). V dropped 5 bases and J dropped 1 base, with 15 bases sitting between them. This CDR3 region has 16 residues. This chain's CDR3 is CASSNGDRSSGNTIYF. The CDR3 DNA sequence: TGCGCCAGCAGTAACGGGGACCGATCTTCTGGAAACACCATATATTTT.

Note on this clone: The same CDR3 arises from other DNA sequences in this sample as well. The rearrangement joins TRBV6-5 to TRBJ2-7; D gene uncertain. V lost 6 bases to trimming and J lost 1 base, with 10 bases between them. Germline loops: CDR1 MNHEY, CDR2 SVGAGI. The CDR3 is made up of 13 amino acids. The CDR3 sequence: CASSQTASYEQYF. CDR3 DNA: TGTGCCAGCAGCCAAACCGCATCCTACGAGCAGTACTTC.

This sequence joins TRBV10-2 and TRBJ2-7, with 9 bases fitting TRBD2. This CDR3 spans 14 amino acids. Germline V gene sequence: CDR1 WSHSY, CDR2 SAAADI. J was trimmed by 3 bases and V by 6 bases; bases with no gene match: 6. CDR3 sequence (DNA): TGCGCCAGCAGCTTAGCGGGAGAAGGCTACGAGCAGTACTTC. Translating it yields CASSLAGEGYEQYF.